Listed below are T cell receptor beta chains from one sample, sequenced in a study of T cells in Graves' hyperthyroidism and ophthalmopathy. TCRdb reanalysed the multiplex PCR reads using MiXCR and keeps one entry per CDR3 protein. Of 490,000 or so distinct CDR3 sequences listed, nearly 20% are singletons. Sequenced: blood. These receptors were taken from a man aged 40-50 years with Graves' ophthalmopathy. Each CDR3 is given with its conserved first and last residue. A D gene is named only where the DNA matches it firmly. For some rows the clone size is stated as once, few or many, or as a class when expanded; others skip it.

d_gene,j_gene,abundance,v_gene,CDR3aa,CDR3nt
TRBD2,TRBJ2-1,many,TRBV9,CASSSGLAGGENEQFF,TGTGCCAGCAGCTCCGGACTAGCGGGAGGGGAGAATGAGCAGTTCTTC
TRBD2,TRBJ2-2,NA,TRBV11-2,CASSLGLAGGSTGELFF,TGTGCCAGCAGCCTAGGACTAGCGGGAGGCTCGACCGGGGAGCTGTTTTTT
NA,TRBJ1-1,many,TRBV20-1,CSAKTLTALNTEAFF,TGCAGTGCTAAAACCCTGACAGCTTTGAACACTGAAGCTTTCTTT
NA,TRBJ2-3,many,TRBV10-3,CAISATVSTDTQYF,TGTGCCATCAGTGCGACGGTCAGCACAGATACGCAGTATTTT
NA,TRBJ1-1,few,TRBV2,CASKTSRQAAEAFF,TGTGCCAGCAAAACCTCGAGACAGGCCGCTGAAGCTTTCTTT
TRBD1,TRBJ1-1,few,TRBV4-1,CASSQPTDRPNTEAFF,TGCGCCAGCAGCCAGCCAACGGACAGGCCGAACACTGAAGCTTTCTTT
TRBD2,TRBJ2-7,NA,TRBV15,CATSRETSGSYEQYF,TGTGCCACCAGCAGAGAGACTAGCGGCTCCTACGAGCAGTACTTC
NA,TRBJ1-5,NA,TRBV19,CASRARSLNQPQHF,TGTGCCAGTAGGGCCCGCAGCCTCAATCAGCCCCAGCATTTT
NA,TRBJ2-7,few,TRBV5-6,CASSWAREYEQYF,TGTGCCAGCAGCTGGGCGAGGGAATACGAGCAGTACTTC
NA,TRBJ1-6,few,TRBV30,CAWGGPAASTLHF,TGTGCCTGGGGGGGGCCAGCCGCGTCCACCCTCCACTTT
TRBD2,TRBJ2-2,many,TRBV12-3/TRBV12-4,CASSLEGGLAGRTGELFF,TGTGCCAGCAGTTTAGAGGGGGGACTAGCGGGAAGGACCGGGGAGCTGTTTTTT
TRBD2,TRBJ2-1,NA,TRBV5-1,CASSSGGMYTYNEQFF,TGCGCCAGCAGCTCGGGGGGTATGTACACCTACAATGAGCAGTTCTTC
TRBD1,TRBJ1-2,NA,TRBV12-3/TRBV12-4,CASSFRGGTPSVGYTF,TGTGCCAGCAGTTTCAGGGGGGGGACCCCCTCGGTTGGCTACACCTTC
TRBD1,TRBJ1-6,few,TRBV3-1,CASSQGGGGVNSPLHF,TGTGCCAGCAGCCAAGGGGGAGGGGGCGTAAATTCACCCCTCCACTTT
TRBD2,TRBJ2-3,NA,TRBV20-1,CSARGYSGTSGISTDTQYF,TGCAGTGCTAGGGGGTACTCAGGGACTAGCGGAATTAGCACAGATACGCAGTATTTT
NA,TRBJ2-5,few,TRBV5-1,CASSLPALGSQETQYF,TGCGCCAGCAGCTTGCCGGCCCTGGGGTCACAAGAGACCCAGTACTTC
NA,TRBJ1-2,NA,TRBV6-2/TRBV6-3,CASSYSKQRANYGYTF,TGTGCCAGCAGTTACTCGAAACAGCGAGCTAACTATGGCTACACCTTC
NA,TRBJ2-5,NA,TRBV5-1,CASSLGQGFEETQYF,TGCGCCAGCAGCTTGGGGCAGGGATTTGAAGAGACCCAGTACTTC
NA,TRBJ2-5,NA,TRBV10-3,CAISRGNQETQYF,TGTGCCATCAGCAGGGGCAACCAAGAGACCCAGTACTTC
NA,TRBJ1-5,many,TRBV12-3/TRBV12-4,CASSLGSRGGNQPQHF,TGTGCCAGCAGTTTAGGGTCCAGGGGAGGCAATCAGCCCCAGCATTTT
NA,TRBJ2-7,NA,TRBV5-5,CASSLPGSPYEQYF,TGTGCCAGCAGCTTGCCAGGAAGTCCATACGAGCAGTACTTC
TRBD2,TRBJ2-7,many,TRBV6-1,CASRRFLQLADGYEQYF,TGTGCCAGCAGACGGTTTTTGCAACTAGCGGACGGCTACGAGCAGTACTTC
TRBD2,TRBJ2-7,NA,TRBV11-2,CASGYPPTGTSPVSYEQYF,TGTGCCAGCGGATACCCCCCTACCGGGACTAGCCCAGTCAGCTACGAGCAGTACTTC
TRBD1,TRBJ1-2,NA,TRBV11-2,CASSNPVGQGAGSAGYTF,TGTGCCAGCAGTAACCCCGTGGGACAGGGGGCTGGATCGGCTGGCTACACCTTC
NA,TRBJ1-1,few,TRBV6-1,CASHRNTEAFF,TGTGCCAGCCACAGGAACACTGAAGCTTTCTTT
NA,TRBJ1-2,few,TRBV7-2,CASSLVGIYGYTF,TGTGCCAGCAGCTTAGTGGGGATCTATGGCTACACCTTC
NA,TRBJ2-7,NA,TRBV19,CASSMAGPYEQYF,TGTGCCAGTAGTATGGCGGGGCCCTACGAGCAGTACTTC
NA,TRBJ1-1,many,TRBV5-1,CASSLNGGDHPEAFF,TGCGCCAGCAGCTTGAATGGCGGGGACCACCCTGAAGCTTTCTTT
TRBD2,TRBJ2-1,few,TRBV7-2,CASSLVGAGEGANEQFF,TGTGCCAGCAGCTTAGTTGGTGCGGGGGAAGGGGCCAATGAGCAGTTCTTC
TRBD2,TRBJ2-1,NA,TRBV27,CAGSSSGSSYNEQFF,TGTGCCGGCAGTTCCAGCGGGAGCTCCTACAATGAGCAGTTCTTC
TRBD1,TRBJ2-2,once,TRBV5-1,CASSSGTDPIRTGELFF,TGCGCCAGCAGCTCCGGGACAGACCCGATCCGCACCGGGGAGCTGTTTTTT
NA,TRBJ1-4,few,TRBV20-1,CSARSGRKGEKLFF,TGCAGTGCTAGATCTGGACGCAAGGGTGAAAAACTGTTTTTT
NA,TRBJ2-7,NA,TRBV2,CASSEQKFGPEQYF,TGTGCCAGCAGTGAACAGAAGTTCGGCCCCGAGCAGTACTTC
NA,TRBJ2-2,many,TRBV11-3,CASSLEVSAGELFF,TGTGCCAGCAGCTTAGAGGTCAGCGCCGGGGAGCTGTTTTTT
NA,TRBJ2-7,NA,TRBV3-1,CASSPTPGFYSYEQYF,TGTGCCAGCAGCCCGACGCCGGGCTTCTACTCCTACGAGCAGTACTTC
NA,TRBJ1-4,once,TRBV10-3,CAISQTGSNEKLFF,TGTGCCATCAGTCAGACAGGATCGAATGAAAAACTGTTTTTT
TRBD2,TRBJ2-3,NA,TRBV5-1,CASSLGSGRAGTDTQYF,TGCGCCAGCAGCCTGGGTAGCGGGAGGGCCGGGACAGATACGCAGTATTTT
NA,TRBJ2-5,NA,TRBV19,CASSSTSLGAETQYF,TGTGCCAGTAGTTCCACCTCTTTGGGAGCGGAGACCCAGTACTTC
TRBD2,TRBJ2-7,NA,TRBV10-3,CAIQTSLSSYEQYF,TGTGCCATCCAGACTAGCCTAAGCTCCTACGAGCAGTACTTC
TRBD2,TRBJ2-2,NA,TRBV6-2/TRBV6-3,CASSIAGVGTGELFF,TGTGCCAGCAGTATAGCGGGAGTTGGCACCGGGGAGCTGTTTTTT
NA,TRBJ2-3,many,TRBV12-3/TRBV12-4,CASSLARRLGETTDTQYF,TGTGCCAGCAGTTTAGCGCGGCGGCTAGGGGAGACCACAGATACGCAGTATTTT
NA,TRBJ1-5,NA,TRBV5-5,CASSLADHQPQHF,TGTGCCAGCAGCTTGGCCGACCATCAGCCCCAGCATTTT
NA,TRBJ2-1,NA,TRBV10-3,CAISESTVGASSYNEQFF,TGTGCCATCAGTGAGTCGACGGTTGGGGCGAGCTCCTACAATGAGCAGTTCTTC
NA,TRBJ2-3,NA,TRBV27,CASSLSSLPDTQYF,TGTGCCAGCAGTTTAAGTTCGCTCCCAGATACGCAGTATTTT
NA,TRBJ2-2,few,TRBV6-1,CASSRLGNANTGELFF,TGTGCCAGCTCTCGCCTCGGCAATGCGAACACCGGGGAGCTGTTTTTT
NA,TRBJ1-5,few,TRBV6-2/TRBV6-3,CASSYGQFNQPQHF,TGTGCCAGCAGCTACGGACAGTTTAATCAGCCCCAGCATTTT
TRBD2,TRBJ2-3,many,TRBV11-2,CASSFSGKSDTQYF,TGTGCCAGCAGCTTTAGCGGGAAGTCAGATACGCAGTATTTT
TRBD2,TRBJ2-7,NA,TRBV19,CASSIDRAGTRTRYEQCF,TGTGCCAGTAGTATAGATCGAGCCGGGACTAGAACGCGCTACGAGCAGTGCTTC
NA,TRBJ2-1,many,TRBV7-2,CASSPNALLSYNEQFF,TGTGCCAGCAGCCCCAACGCCCTCCTCTCCTACAATGAGCAGTTCTTC
NA,TRBJ2-7,NA,TRBV6-1,CASSEAQAASNEQYF,TGTGCCAGCAGTGAAGCGCAGGCAGCCTCCAACGAGCAGTACTTC
TRBD1,TRBJ1-2,many,TRBV6-1,CASSNRGHPYGYTF,TGTGCCAGCAGTAACAGGGGGCACCCCTATGGCTACACCTTC
NA,TRBJ1-1,many,TRBV5-1,CASSLGAGIENTEAFF,TGCGCCAGCAGCTTGGGGGCCGGGATCGAGAACACTGAAGCTTTCTTT
NA,TRBJ2-1,few,TRBV11-3,CASSPRSGNEQFF,TGTGCCAGCAGCCCCAGGTCCGGCAATGAGCAGTTCTTC
NA,TRBJ2-1,NA,TRBV9,CASSAPEAYNEQFF,TGTGCCAGCAGCGCCCCAGAAGCCTACAATGAGCAGTTCTTC
TRBD1,TRBJ1-1,many,TRBV30,CAWRRGLDTEAFF,TGTGCCTGGAGGAGGGGGCTAGATACTGAAGCTTTCTTT
NA,TRBJ1-5,many,TRBV6-1,CASSEQQGGPQHF,TGTGCCAGCAGTGAACAACAGGGAGGGCCCCAGCATTTT